This T cell receptor beta chain emerged from a study of patients and donors after allogeneic stem cell transplantation. TCRdb passed the RT-PCR reads through MiXCR, listing each CDR3 protein once. The data show about 230,000 distinct CDR3 sequences, with less than 15% seen just once and about 9.9% held by the top ten. This receptor was taken from a human donor who was either an allogeneic HSCT recipient or a stem cell or donor lymphocyte infusion donor (not recorded which). It is not recorded whose cells these are; they may come from a transplant donor. Input material: blood, either unsorted or a sorted T cell fraction (not recorded which).

The CDR3 DNA sequence: TGTGCCATCGGGCCCTCACGGGAGACCCAGTACTTC. Protein product: CAIGPSRETQYF. The chain links TRBV10-3 to TRBJ2-5; no clear D. Germline lookup yields CDR1 ENHRY and CDR2 SYGVKD. The CDR3 runs 12 residues. Trimming took off 8 bases at V and 5 bases at J, with 12 bases between the two ends.